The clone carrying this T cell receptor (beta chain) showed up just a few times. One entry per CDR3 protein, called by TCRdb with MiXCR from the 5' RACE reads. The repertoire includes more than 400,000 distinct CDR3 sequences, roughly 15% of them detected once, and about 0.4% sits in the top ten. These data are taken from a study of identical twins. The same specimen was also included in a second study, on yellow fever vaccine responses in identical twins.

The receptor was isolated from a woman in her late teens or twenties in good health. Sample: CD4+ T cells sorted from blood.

The CDR3 sequence is CASSAGQTWGLVYYEQYF. Here the CDR3 DNA reads TGTGCCAGCAGTGCCGGACAGACTTGGGGACTAGTGTACTACGAGCAGTACTTC. This chain connects TRBV28 to TRBJ2-7; 8 nucleotides match TRBD2. The germline CDR1 and CDR2 sequences are MDHEN and SYDVKM. This CDR3 has 18 residues. V shed 5 bases, J shed 3 bases, and the junction held 18 bases outside the gene matches.